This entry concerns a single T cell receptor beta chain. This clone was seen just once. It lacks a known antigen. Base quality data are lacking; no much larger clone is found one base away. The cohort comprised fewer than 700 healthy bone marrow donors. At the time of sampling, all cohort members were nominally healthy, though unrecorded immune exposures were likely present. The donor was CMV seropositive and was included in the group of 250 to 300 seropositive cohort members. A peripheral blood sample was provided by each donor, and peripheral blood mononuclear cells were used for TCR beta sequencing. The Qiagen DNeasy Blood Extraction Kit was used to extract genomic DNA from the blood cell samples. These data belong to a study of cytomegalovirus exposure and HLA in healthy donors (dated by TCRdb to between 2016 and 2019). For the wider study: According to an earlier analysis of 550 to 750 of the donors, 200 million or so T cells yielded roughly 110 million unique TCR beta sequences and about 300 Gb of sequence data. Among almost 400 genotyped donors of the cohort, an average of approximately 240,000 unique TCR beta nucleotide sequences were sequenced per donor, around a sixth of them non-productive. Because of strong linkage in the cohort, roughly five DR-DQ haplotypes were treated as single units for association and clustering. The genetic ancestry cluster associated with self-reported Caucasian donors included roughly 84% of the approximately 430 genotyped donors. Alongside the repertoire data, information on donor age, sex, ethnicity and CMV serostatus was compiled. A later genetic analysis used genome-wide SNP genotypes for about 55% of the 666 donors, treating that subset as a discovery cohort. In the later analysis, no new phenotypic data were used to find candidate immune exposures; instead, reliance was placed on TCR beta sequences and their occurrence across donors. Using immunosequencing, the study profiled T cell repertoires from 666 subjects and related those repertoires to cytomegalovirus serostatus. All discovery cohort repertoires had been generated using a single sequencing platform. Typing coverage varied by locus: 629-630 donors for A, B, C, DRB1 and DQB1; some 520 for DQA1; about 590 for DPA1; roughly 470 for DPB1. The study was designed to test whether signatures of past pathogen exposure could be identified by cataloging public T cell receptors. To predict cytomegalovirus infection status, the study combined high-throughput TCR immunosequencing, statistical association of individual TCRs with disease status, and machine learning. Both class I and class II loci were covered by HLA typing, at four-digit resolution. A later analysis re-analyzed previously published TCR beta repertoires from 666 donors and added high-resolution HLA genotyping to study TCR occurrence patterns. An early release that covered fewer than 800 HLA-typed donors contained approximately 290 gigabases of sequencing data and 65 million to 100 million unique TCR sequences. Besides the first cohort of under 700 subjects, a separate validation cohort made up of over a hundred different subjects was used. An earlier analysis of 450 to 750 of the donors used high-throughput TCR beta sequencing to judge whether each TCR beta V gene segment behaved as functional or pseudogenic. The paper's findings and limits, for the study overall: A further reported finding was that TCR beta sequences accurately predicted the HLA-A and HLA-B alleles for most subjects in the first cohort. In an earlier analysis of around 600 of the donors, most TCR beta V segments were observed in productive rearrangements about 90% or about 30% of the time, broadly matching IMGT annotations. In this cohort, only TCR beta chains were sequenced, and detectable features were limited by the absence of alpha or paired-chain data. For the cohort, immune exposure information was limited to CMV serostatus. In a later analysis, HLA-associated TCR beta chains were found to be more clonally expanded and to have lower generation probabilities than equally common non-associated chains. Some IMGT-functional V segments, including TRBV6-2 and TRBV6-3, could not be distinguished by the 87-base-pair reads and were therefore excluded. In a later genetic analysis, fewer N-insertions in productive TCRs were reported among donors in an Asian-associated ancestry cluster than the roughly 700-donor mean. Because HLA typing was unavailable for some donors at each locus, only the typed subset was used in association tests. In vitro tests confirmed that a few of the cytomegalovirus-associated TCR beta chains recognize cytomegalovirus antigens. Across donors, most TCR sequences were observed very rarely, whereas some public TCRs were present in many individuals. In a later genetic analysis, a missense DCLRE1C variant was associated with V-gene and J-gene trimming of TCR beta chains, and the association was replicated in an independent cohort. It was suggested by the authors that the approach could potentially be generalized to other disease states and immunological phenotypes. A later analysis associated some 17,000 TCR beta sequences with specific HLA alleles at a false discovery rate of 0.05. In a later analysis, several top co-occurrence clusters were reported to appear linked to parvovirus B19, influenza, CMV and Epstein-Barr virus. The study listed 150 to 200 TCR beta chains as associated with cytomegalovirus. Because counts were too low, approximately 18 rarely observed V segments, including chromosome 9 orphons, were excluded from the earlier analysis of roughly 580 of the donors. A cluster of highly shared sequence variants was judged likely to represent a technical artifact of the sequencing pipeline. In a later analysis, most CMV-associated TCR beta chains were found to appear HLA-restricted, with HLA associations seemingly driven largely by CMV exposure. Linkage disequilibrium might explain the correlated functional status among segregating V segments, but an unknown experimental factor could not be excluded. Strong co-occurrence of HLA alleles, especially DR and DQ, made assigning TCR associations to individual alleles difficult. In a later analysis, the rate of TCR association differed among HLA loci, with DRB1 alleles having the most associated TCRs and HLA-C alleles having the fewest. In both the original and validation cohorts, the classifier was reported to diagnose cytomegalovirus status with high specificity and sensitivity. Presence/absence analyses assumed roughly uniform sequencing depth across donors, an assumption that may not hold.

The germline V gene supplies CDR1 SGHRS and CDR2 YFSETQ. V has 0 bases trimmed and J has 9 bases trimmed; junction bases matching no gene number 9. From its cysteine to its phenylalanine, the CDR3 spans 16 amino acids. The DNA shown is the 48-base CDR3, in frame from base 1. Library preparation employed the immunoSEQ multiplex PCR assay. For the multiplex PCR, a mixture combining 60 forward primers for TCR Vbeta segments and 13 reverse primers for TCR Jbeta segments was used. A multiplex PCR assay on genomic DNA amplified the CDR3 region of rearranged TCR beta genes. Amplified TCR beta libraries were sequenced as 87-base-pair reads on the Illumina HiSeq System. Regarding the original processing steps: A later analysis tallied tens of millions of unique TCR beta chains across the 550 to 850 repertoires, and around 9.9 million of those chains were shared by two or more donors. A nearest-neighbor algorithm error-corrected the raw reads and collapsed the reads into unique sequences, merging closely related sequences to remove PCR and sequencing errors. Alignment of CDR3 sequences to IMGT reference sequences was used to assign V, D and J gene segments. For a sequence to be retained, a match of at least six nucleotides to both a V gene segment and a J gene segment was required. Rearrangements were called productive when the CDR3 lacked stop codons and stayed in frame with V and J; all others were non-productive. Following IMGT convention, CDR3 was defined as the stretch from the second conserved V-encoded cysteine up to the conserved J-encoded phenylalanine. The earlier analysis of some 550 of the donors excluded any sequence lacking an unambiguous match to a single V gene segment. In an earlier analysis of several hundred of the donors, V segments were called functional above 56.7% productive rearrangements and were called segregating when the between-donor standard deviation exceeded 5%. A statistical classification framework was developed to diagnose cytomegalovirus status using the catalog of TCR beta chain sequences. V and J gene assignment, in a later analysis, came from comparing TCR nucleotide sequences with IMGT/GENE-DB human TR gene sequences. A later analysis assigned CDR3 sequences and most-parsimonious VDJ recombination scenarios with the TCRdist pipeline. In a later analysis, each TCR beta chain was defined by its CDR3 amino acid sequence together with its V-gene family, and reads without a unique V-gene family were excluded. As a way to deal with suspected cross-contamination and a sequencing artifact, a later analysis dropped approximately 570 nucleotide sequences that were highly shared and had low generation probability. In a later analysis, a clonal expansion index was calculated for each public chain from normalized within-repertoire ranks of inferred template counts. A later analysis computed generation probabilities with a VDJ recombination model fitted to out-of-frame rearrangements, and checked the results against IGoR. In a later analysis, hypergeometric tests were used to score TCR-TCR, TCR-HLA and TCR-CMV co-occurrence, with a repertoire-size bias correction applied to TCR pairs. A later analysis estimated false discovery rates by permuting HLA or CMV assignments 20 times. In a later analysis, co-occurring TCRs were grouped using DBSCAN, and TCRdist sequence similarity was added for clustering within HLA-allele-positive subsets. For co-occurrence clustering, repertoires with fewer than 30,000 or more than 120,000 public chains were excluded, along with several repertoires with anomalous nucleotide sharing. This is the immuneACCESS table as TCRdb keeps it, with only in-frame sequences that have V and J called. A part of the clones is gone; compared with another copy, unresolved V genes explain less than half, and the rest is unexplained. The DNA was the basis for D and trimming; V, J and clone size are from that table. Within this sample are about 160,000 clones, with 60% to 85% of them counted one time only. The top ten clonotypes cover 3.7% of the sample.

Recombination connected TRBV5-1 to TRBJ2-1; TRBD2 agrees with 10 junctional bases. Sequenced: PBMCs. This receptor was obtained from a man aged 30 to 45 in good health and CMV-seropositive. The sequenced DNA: TGCGCCAGCAGCTTGGCTTTTAGCGGGGGGTACGGTGAGCAGTTCTTC. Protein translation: CASSLAFSGGYGEQFF. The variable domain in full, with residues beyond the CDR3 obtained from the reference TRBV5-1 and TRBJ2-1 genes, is KAGVTQTPRYLIKTRGQQVTLSCSPISGHRSVSWYQQTPGQGLQFLFEYFSETQRNKGNFPGRFSGRQFSNSRSEMNVSTLELGDSALYLCASSLAFSGGYGEQFFGPGTRLTVL.